The text below deals with one T cell receptor (beta chain). The antigen remains unidentified. The data were taken from a study of T cell responses to AZD1222 COVID-19 vaccine. Regarding the study as a whole: Spike was spanned by vaccine-associated CD4 TCRs, with dominance at 160-218 and 743-854. An increase in Spike-specific TCR breadth and depth was observed after two AZD1222 doses. Baseline seropositives among AZD1222 recipients totaled only 5 to 7. Scientists sampled the repertoires only once the peak T cell response had passed.

V lost 1 base and J lost 4, with 8 bases in between. This CDR3 is 14 amino acids long. Looked up from germline, CDR1 is MNHEY and CDR2 is SMNVEV (reference sequence). Data came from immunoSEQ multiplex PCR; TCRdb stores just in-frame clones and leaves some out. The data show around 99,000 clones, roughly 88% seen once. The sample here was peripheral blood, taken on day 0 of MenACWY control vaccination. This sequence was found in an adult in good health. The chain carries TRBV27 and TRBJ1-5; unclear D gene. CDR3 residues: CASSLFAANQPQHF. Written as DNA, the CDR3 is TGTGCCAGCAGTTTATTCGCAGCTAATCAGCCCCAGCATTTT.